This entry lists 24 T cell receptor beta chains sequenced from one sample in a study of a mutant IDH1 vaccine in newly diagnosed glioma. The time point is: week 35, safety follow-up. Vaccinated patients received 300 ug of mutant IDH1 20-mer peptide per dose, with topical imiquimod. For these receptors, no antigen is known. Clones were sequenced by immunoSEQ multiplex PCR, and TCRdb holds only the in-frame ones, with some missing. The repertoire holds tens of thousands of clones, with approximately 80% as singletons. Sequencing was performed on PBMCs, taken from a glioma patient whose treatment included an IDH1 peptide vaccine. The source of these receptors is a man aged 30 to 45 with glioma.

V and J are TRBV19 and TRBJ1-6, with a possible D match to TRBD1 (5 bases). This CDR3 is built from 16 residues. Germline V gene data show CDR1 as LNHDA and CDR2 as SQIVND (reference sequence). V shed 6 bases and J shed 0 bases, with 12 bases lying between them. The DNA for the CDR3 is TGTGCCAGTAGAAGGGGAGAAAGCTCCTATAATTCACCCCTCCACTTT. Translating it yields CASRRGESSYNSPLHF. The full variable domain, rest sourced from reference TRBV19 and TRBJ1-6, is DGGITQSPKYLFRKEGQNVTLSCEQNLNHDAMYWYRQDPGQGLRLIYYSQIVNDFQKGDIAEGYSVSREKKESFPLTVTSAQKNPTAFYLCASRRGESSYNSPLHFGNGTRLTVT.

CDR3 sequence: CASSLEVGRGEETQYF. CDR3 sequence (DNA): TGTGCCAGCAGCTTAGAGGTCGGCAGGGGGGAAGAGACCCAGTACTTC. The V call is TRBV7-2, the J call TRBJ2-5, with D tentatively TRBD1 (7 bases). Germline values: CDR1 SGHTA, CDR2 FQGNSA. V was pared by 1 base and J by 3 bases, with 15 bases between. The CDR3 sequence is 16 residues long.

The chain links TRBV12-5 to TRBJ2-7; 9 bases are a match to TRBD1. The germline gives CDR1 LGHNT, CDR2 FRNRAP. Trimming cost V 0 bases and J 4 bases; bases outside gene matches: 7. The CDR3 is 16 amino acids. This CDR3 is CASGLVGQGILYEQYF. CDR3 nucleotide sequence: TGTGCTAGTGGTTTGGTAGGACAGGGGATTCTTTACGAGCAGTACTTC.

The CDR3 nucleotides are TGTGCCAGCAGCCAAGATAGGGACAGGGTAAACTATGGCTACACCTTC. It codes for CASSQDRDRVNYGYTF. J is TRBJ1-2 and V is TRBV4-2; 9 bases align to TRBD1. The CDR3 runs 16 residues. Germline V CDR1 and CDR2: LGHNA, YNFKEQ. J lost 2 bases, V lost 0 bases, and 4 bases had no gene match.

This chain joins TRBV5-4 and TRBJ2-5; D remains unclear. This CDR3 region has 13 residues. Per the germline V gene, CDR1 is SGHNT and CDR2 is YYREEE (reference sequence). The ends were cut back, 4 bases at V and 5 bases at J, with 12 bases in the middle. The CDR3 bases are TGTGCCAGCAGCCACGACTCCACGGAGACCCAGTACTTC. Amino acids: CASSHDSTETQYF. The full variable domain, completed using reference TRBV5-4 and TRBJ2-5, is ETGVTQSPTHLIKTRGQQVTLRCSSQSGHNTVSWYQQALGQGPQFIFQYYREEENGRGNFPPRFSGLQFPNYSSELNVNALELDDSALYLCASSHDSTETQYFGPGTRLLVL.

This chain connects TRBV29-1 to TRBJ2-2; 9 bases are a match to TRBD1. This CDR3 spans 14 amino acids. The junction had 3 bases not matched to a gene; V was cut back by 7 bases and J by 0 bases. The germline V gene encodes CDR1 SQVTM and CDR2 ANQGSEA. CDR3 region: CSARDRANTGELFF. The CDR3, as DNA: TGCAGCGCCCGGGACAGGGCGAACACCGGGGAGCTGTTTTTT.

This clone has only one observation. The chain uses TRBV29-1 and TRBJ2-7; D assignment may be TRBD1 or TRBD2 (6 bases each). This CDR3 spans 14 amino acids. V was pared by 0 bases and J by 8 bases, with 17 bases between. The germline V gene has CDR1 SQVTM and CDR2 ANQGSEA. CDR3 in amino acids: CSVEDTRGRGKQYF. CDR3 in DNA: TGCAGCGTTGAAGATACCAGGGGCCGGGGGAAGCAGTACTTC.

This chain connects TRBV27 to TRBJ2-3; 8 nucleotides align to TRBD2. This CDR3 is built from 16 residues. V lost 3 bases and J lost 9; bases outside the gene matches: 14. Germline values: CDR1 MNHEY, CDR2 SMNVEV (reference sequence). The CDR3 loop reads CASSLKSGGPLGTQYF. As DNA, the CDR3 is TGTGCCAGCAGTTTGAAGTCGGGAGGGCCTCTTGGGACGCAGTATTTT.

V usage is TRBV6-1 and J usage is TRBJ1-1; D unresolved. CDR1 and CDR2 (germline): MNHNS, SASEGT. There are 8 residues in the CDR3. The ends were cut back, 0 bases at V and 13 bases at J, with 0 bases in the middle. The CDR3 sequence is CASSEAFF. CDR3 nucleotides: TGTGCCAGCAGTGAAGCTTTCTTT.

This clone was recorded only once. The CDR3 loop is CASSPRGGLGYTF. In DNA, the CDR3 is TGTGCCAGCAGCCCGAGGGGGGGGCTTGGCTACACCTTC. This sequence joins TRBV6-1 and TRBJ1-2, with a tentative D call TRBD1 (6 bases). Per germline, CDR1 MNHNS and CDR2 SASEGT. Trimming left V 6 bases short and J 7 bases short, with 15 bases between. CDR3 size: 13 residues.

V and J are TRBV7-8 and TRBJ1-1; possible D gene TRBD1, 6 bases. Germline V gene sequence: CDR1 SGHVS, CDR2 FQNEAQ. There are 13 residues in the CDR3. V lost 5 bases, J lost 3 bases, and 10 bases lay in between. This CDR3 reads CASSRTEDTEAFF. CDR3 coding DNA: TGTGCCAGCAGCCGGACAGAGGACACTGAAGCTTTCTTT.

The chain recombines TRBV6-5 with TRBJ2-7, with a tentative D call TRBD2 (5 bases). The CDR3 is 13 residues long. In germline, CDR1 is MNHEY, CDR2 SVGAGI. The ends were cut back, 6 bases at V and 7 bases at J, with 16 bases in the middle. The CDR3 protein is CASSPDSSGEQYF. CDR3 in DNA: TGTGCCAGCAGCCCGGACTCGTCTGGAGAGCAGTACTTC.

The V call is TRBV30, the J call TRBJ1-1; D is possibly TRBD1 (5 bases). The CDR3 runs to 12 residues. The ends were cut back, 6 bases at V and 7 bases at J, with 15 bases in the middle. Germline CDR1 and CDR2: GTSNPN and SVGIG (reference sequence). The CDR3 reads CACQGTSREAFF. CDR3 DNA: TGTGCCTGCCAAGGGACGAGCCGTGAAGCTTTCTTT. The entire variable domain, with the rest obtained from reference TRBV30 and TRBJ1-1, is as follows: SQTIHQWPATLVQPVGSPLSLECTVEGTSNPNLYWYRQAAGRGLQLLFYSVGIGQISSEVPQNLSASRPQDRQFILSSKKLLLSDSGFYLCACQGTSREAFFGQGTRLTVV.

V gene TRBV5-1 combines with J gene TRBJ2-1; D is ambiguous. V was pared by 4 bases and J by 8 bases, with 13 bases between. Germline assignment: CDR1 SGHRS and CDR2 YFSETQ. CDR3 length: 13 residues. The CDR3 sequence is CASSRFGQDEQFF. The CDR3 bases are TGCGCCAGCAGCCGGTTTGGGCAGGATGAGCAGTTCTTC.

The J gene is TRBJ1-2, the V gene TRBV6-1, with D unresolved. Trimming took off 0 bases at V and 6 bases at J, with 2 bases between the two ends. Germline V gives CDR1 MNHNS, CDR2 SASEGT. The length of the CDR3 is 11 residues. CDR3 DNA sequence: TGTGCCAGCAGTGAAGCGGATGGCTACACCTTC. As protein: CASSEADGYTF.

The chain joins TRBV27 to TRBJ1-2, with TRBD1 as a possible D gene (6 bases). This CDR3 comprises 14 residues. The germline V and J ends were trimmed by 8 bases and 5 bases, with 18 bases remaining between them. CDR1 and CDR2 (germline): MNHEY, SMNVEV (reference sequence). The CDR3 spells CASRSTGPLYGYTF. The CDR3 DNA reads TGTGCCAGCCGATCTACAGGGCCCCTTTATGGCTACACCTTC.

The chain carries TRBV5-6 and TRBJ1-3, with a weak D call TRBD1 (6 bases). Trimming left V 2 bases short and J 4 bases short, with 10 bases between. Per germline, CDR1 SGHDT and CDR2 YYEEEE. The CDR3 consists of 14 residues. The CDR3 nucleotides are TGTGCCAGCAGCTTAGCAGGGGTCGGAAACACCATATATTTT. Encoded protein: CASSLAGVGNTIYF.

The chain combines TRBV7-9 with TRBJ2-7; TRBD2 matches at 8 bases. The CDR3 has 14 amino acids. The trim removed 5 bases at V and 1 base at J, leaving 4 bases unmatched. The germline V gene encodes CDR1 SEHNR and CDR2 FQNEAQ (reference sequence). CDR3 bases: TGTGCCAGCAGCAAAGCGGGAGCTTCCTACGAGCAGTACTTC. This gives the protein CASSKAGASYEQYF. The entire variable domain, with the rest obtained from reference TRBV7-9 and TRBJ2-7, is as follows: DTGVSQNPRHKITKRGQNVTFRCDPISEHNRLYWYRQTLGQGPEFLTYFQNEAQLEKSRLLSDRFSAERPKGSFSTLEIQRTEQGDSAMYLCASSKAGASYEQYFGPGTRLTVT.

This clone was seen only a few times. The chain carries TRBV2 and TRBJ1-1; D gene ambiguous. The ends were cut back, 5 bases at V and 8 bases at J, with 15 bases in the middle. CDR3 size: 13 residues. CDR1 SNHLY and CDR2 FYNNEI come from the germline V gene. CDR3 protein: CASSSGPGTEAFF. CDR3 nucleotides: TGTGCCAGCAGTTCTGGGCCGGGTACGGAAGCTTTCTTT.

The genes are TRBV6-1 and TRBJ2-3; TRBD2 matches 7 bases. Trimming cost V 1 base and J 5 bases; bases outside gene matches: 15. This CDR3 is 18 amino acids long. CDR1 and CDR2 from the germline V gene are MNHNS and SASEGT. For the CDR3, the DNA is TGTGCCAGCAGTGAAGAGGATTTGAGGGAGGGCCGAGAAGATACGCAGTATTTT. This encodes CASSEEDLREGREDTQYF.

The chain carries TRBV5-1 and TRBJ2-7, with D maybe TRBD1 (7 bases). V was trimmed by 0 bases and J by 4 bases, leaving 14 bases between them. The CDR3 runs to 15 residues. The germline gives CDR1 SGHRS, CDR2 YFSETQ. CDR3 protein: CASSLAAGQQYEQYF. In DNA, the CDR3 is TGCGCCAGCAGCTTGGCCGCGGGACAGCAATACGAGCAGTACTTC.

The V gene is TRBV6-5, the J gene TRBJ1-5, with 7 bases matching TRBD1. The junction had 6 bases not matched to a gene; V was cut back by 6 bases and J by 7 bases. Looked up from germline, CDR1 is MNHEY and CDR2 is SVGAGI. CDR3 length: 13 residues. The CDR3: CASSSTGQQPQHF. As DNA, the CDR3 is TGTGCCAGCAGCTCGACAGGGCAGCAGCCCCAGCATTTT.

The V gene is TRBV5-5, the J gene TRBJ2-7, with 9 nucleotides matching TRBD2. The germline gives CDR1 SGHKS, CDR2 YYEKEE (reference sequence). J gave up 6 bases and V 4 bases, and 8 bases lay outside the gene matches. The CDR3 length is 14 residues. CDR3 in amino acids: CASSPGLASPEQYF. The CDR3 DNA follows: TGTGCCAGCAGCCCCGGACTAGCGTCGCCCGAGCAGTACTTC.

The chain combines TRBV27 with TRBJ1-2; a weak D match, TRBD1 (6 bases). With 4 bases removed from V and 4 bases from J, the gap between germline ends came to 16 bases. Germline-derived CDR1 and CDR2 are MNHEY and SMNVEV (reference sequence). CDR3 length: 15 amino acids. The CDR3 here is CASSSTSTGSYGYTF. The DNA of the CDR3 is TGTGCCAGCAGTTCCACTTCTACAGGGAGCTATGGCTACACCTTC.